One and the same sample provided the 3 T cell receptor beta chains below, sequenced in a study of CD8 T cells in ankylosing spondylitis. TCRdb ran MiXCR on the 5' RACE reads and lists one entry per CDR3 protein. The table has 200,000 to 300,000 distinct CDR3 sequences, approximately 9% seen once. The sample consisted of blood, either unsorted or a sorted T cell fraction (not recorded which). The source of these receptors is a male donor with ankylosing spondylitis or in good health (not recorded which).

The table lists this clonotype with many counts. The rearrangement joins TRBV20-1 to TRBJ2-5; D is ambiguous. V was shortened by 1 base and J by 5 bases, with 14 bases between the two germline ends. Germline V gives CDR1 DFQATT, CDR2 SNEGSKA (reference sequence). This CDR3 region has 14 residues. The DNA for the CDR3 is TGCAGTGCTAGAGCCCCAAGTAGCACGGAGACCCAGTACTTC. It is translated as CSARAPSSTETQYF.

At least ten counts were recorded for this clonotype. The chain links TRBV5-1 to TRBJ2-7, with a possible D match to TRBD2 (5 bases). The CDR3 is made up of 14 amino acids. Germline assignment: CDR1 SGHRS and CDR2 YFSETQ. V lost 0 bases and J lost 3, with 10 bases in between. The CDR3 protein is CASSLGGRDYEQYF. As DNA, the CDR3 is TGCGCCAGCAGCTTGGGCGGACGGGACTACGAGCAGTACTTC.

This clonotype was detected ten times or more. The CDR3 coding sequence is TGCGCCAGCAGCCCTGGTTGGGCGGACTACACTGAAGCTTTCTTT. Translating it yields CASSPGWADYTEAFF. The chain uses TRBV5-1 and TRBJ1-1; D remains unclear. The CDR3 is 15 residues long. Per germline, CDR1 SGHRS and CDR2 YFSETQ. V lost 4 bases, J lost 3 bases, and 16 bases lay in between.